This entry features one T cell receptor (beta chain) sequence. One end of the junction does not line up with germline, which may come from a read error. The data are from a study of blood T cell repertoires in COVID-19. Profiled with immunoSEQ multiplex PCR; TCRdb holds only in-frame clones, not every one. Of around 620,000 clones listed, about nine tenths are singletons. Germline lookup yields CDR1 LNHDA and CDR2 SQIVND (reference sequence). This CDR3 has 16 residues. The sequence derives from a young woman with acute or convalescent COVID-19. What was sequenced was peripheral blood. The V gene is TRBV19, the J gene TRBJ2-7; 9 positions match TRBD2. CDR3 sequence: CSSSIDSSGGTYEQYF. CDR3 DNA sequence: TGTTCCAGTAGTATAGATTCAAGCGGGGGGACCTACGAGCAGTACTTC.